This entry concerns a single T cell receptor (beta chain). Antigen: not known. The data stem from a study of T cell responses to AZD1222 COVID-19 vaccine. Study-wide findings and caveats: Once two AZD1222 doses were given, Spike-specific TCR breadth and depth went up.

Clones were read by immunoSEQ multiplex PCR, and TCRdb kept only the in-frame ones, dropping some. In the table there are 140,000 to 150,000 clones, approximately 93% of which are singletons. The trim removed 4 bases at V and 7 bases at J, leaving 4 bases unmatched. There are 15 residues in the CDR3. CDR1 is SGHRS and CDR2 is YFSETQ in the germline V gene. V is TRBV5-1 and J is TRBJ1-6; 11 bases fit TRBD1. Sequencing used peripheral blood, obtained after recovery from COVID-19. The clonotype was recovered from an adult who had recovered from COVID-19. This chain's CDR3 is CASSPGQGVNSPLHF. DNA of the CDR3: TGCGCCAGCAGCCCGGGACAGGGGGTGAATTCACCCCTCCACTTT.